This record looks at one T cell receptor beta chain sequence and its context. This specimen belongs to a study of neoadjuvant anti-PD-1 for oral cavity cancer. In the study overall: Patients without progression received a fourth nivolumab dose around day 43, then surgical resection on days 50-56.

Sequencing used immunoSEQ multiplex PCR; TCRdb keeps in-frame clones, though not all of them. The top ten hold roughly 37% of the sample, which has tens of thousands of clones, 40% to 50% seen once. This sample's time point: after neoadjuvant nivolumab, at surgical resection. Per the germline V gene, CDR1 is MDHEN and CDR2 is SYDVKM. The ends lost 5 bases at V and 5 bases at J; junction bases unmatched: 4. This CDR3 has 15 residues. This receptor was taken from a person aged 40 to 85 with oral cavity squamous cell carcinoma. The V gene is TRBV28, the J gene TRBJ2-3; 13 nucleotides agree with TRBD2. This specimen was tumor tissue, taken after nivolumab (anti-PD-1) treatment. As DNA, the CDR3 is TGTGCCAGCAGTACTAGCGGGGGGGCAAAAGATACGCAGTATTTT. Translating gives CASSTSGGAKDTQYF.